The clone carrying this T cell receptor beta chain was picked up many times. What it binds is unknown. The time point is: persistent/refractory GD, antithyroid drugs over 5 years with positive TRAb. Preparation of the TCR library used RNA extracted from PBMCs. Building of the TCR beta libraries involved iRepertoire HTBI primers and Arm-PCR of CDR3 regions. The authors' processing: Sample data revealed approximately 62 TRBV and under 15 TRBJ segments. TCRdb recomputed calls from the multiplex PCR reads with MiXCR, one row per CDR3 protein. These V and J calls originate from TCRdb's pipeline instead of the authors' own analysis. The top ten hold roughly 6.9% of the sample, which has around 460,000 distinct CDR3 sequences, 20% to 25% seen once. This entry is derived from a study of regulatory T cells in long-lasting Graves disease. Study conclusions and caveats: A reduction in accuracy may have resulted from the small sample size. Persistent Graves' patients possessed reduced TCR diversity relative to recently diagnosed ones.

This clonotype was sampled from a female donor with Graves disease. The sample was peripheral blood mononuclear cells (PBMCs), taken when the disease was refractory, from a patient treated with antithyroid drugs.

CDR3 sequence (DNA): TGTGCCAGCAGTTTCCTGCCGGGACACAGCAAACCTCAAGAGACCCAGTACTTC. Residues: CASSFLPGHSKPQETQYF. This chain links TRBV27 with TRBJ2-5; D may be TRBD1 (6 bases). The V end was cut by 3 bases, the J end by 2 bases, with 22 bases between. The length of the CDR3 is 18 residues. Looked up from germline, CDR1 is MNHEY and CDR2 is SMNVEV (reference sequence).